This TCR beta chain stems from a study of shared clonotypes between healthy human individuals (dated by TCRdb to about 2020). Study-level background: Two women and three men aged 18 to 49 years were included in the cohort. Each donor's leukapheresis produced roughly between roughly 0.85 and 9 billion PBMCs. To estimate repertoire size and how much clonotype sharing occurs between individuals, the study deeply sequenced the blood TCR repertoires of several healthy adults. Different laboratories and diverse techniques were used to prepare libraries and sequence TCR repertoires, to increase sequencing depth and limit assay-specific biases. For each donor, three plates each were used for CD4 naive and CD4 memory, two plates were used for CD8 naive, and one plate was used for CD8 memory.

Turning to this clone: Its cognate antigen has yet to be identified. No much larger clone exists at a distance of one base, and base qualities are not known.

What the work shows at the level of the full study, not this receptor alone: Because the study included only a small number of donors, the genetic and exposure-history diversity represented was limited. When several donors were compared, the shared fraction of clonotypes was approximately 5% for naive CD4, approximately 3.5% for naive CD8, roughly 2.5% for memory CD4, and about 0.36% for memory CD8. Naive subsets generally had larger estimated clonotype richness than memory subsets did. Pairwise subsampling indicated that sequencing depth was expected to affect the degree of clonotype sharing among donors. Clonotypes shared by all four sorted-subset donors showed higher generation probabilities than non-shared clonotypes. Rarefaction of sorted-subset datasets indicated incomplete sequencing despite the large sequencing depth. Sampling was restricted to blood, and TCR repertoires in tissue are likely to differ from TCR repertoires in blood.

Sequences SGHVS (CDR1) and FNYEAQ (CDR2) are obtained from the germline V gene. Trimming takes 2 bases from V and 4 bases from J, and the germline ends sit 16 bases apart. Measured from the cysteine to the phenylalanine, the CDR3 is 16 residues long. The DNA shown is the 48-base CDR3, in frame from base 1. The donors were healthy, HIV-negative adults who had no recently reported acute infections or vaccinations. Every donor was a Caucasian adult living in Nashville, Tennessee, USA. CD4+ T cells were enriched by magnetic negative selection, after which naive cells were positively selected on CD45RA and the negative fraction was taken as the memory subset. Blood was collected by leukapheresis, and PBMCs were isolated by Ficoll-Histopaque density gradient centrifugation and then cryopreserved in liquid nitrogen vapor phase. Purity and quantity of every magnetically sorted T cell population were checked by analytical flow cytometry. Genomic DNA was isolated from each sorted fraction and quantified by UV absorbance on a Nanodrop 2000c.

TCR CDR3 regions were amplified from genomic DNA by multiplex PCR using the deep immunoSEQ assay. For each cell subset, the extracted genomic DNA was distributed evenly across all wells of several immunoSEQ 96-well plates, and each plate served as one replicate. Each replicate PCR for sorted subsets received about 0.2 ug genomic DNA, equal to about 29,000 T cell genomes. Purified libraries were quantified with a Qubit 3.0 fluorometer, sized on a Bioanalyzer 2100, and re-quantified with the KAPA Library Quantification kit. Every immunoSEQ 96-well plate was sequenced on a separate single-read 150-cycle Illumina NextSeq 550 flow cell. Processing in the source paper ran as follows. Because the immunoSEQ output included only junctional sequences and no quality scores, the filtering could not be the same as the filtering used for full-length reads. To assign V/J genes and CDR3, sequences were annotated using PyIR, a Python wrapper for IgBLAST v1.9, with IMGT germline references. Any read was removed if the V/J assignment was weak (E-value above 1e-6), the CDR3 was missing, or the read contained stop codons, out-of-frame junctions, or ambiguous translated residues. V3J clonotypes were defined as sequences sharing an identical inferred V gene, J gene, and CDR3 amino acid sequence. The percentage overlap between two repertoires was calculated by dividing the number of shared unique clonotypes by the size of the smaller repertoire. Repertoire richness was assessed with RTK rarefaction, the Chao1 estimator, and Recon v2.1 estimates of unobserved clonotypes. Generation probabilities for all TCRbeta clonotypes obtained by the gDNA method from a handful of donors were computed using OLGA. TCRdb took over this immuneACCESS table, retaining in-frame rearrangements with V and J assigned. Such tables are incomplete; in checked studies, under half of the missing clones stem from an unresolved V gene, and the remainder is unexplained. Clonal size and the V and J genes are those of that table, whereas D and trimming came from the DNA. Recorded for this sample are more than 550,000 clones; about two thirds of them occurred a single time. In total, the top ten clones hold over 1.5% of the sample.

The source is a woman under 40 in good health. The sequence is built from TRBV7-6 and TRBJ2-3; a tentative D match to TRBD2 spans 5 bases. Sequencing was carried out using memory CD4+ T cells sorted from blood. The cell subset or site label, as the study defines it: CD45RA-negative fraction. CDR3 region: CASSLKPGVSADTQYF. In nucleotides, the sequence is TGTGCCAGCAGCTTAAAACCCGGGGTTTCGGCAGATACGCAGTATTTT. The CDR3 plus the reference TRBV7-6 and TRBJ2-3 genes for the other parts give the full variable domain: GAGVSQSPRYKVTKRGQDVALRCDPISGHVSLYWYRQALGQGPEFLTYFNYEAQQDKSGLPNDRFSAERPEGSISTLTIQRTEQRDSAMYRCASSLKPGVSADTQYFGPGTRLTVL.